This TCR beta chain derives from a study of blood T cell repertoires in COVID-19. Study-level information: Sites in the United States, Italy and Spain provided acute and convalescent COVID-19 samples. T cells, B-cell-depleted T cells, or PBMCs provided the cDNA or gDNA that served as material.

Sequencing was performed with immunoSEQ multiplex PCR; in TCRdb, only in-frame clones are kept and a portion is missing. The sample holds approximately 160,000 clones, roughly 84% seen once. The CDR3 has 15 residues. The V and J ends lost 1 base and 1 base respectively, with 8 bases between them. Germline V lookup: CDR1 SGHTA, CDR2 FQGNSA. The V gene is TRBV7-2, the J gene TRBJ1-5, with a tentative D call TRBD1 (5 bases). The sample was peripheral blood. This TCR came from a man aged 18 to 35 with active or convalescent COVID-19. The CDR3 spells CASSLVGGSNQPQHF. DNA for the CDR3: TGTGCCAGCAGCTTAGTGGGGGGAAGCAATCAGCCCCAGCATTTT.